A single sample is the source of the 10 T cell receptor beta chains below, sequenced in a study of T cell changes during pregnancy in multiple sclerosis. Libraries were prepared by immunoSEQ multiplex PCR; TCRdb keeps only in-frame clonotypes and omits some of them. The table shows nearly 60,000 clones, with more than 80% occurring only once. The sample consisted of CD4+ T cells from peripheral blood mononuclear cells, taken after pregnancy. The receptors were gathered from a female donor in good health, enrolled as a control in a pregnancy study.

The rearrangement uses TRBV7-6 and TRBJ2-1; 7 bases agree with TRBD1. V gave up 5 bases and J gave up 2 bases; unmatched junction bases: 9. The CDR3 is 16 residues long. Germline-derived CDR1 and CDR2 are SGHVS and FNYEAQ. The chain's CDR3 is CASSPRSGGPYNEQFF. DNA of the CDR3: TGTGCCAGCAGCCCGAGGTCAGGGGGTCCCTACAATGAGCAGTTCTTC.

This chain joins TRBV7-2 and TRBJ1-1, with D possibly TRBD1 on 5 matching bases. Trimming removed 2 bases from V and 1 base from J, with 14 bases in between. The germline gives CDR1 SGHTA, CDR2 FQGNSA. This CDR3 has 16 residues. CDR3 region: CASSLSPRGGNTEAFF. DNA for the CDR3: TGTGCCAGCAGCTTATCCCCTCGGGGGGGGAACACTGAAGCTTTCTTT.

This clone has a handful of counts. This sequence joins TRBV5-6 and TRBJ1-2; weak D call: TRBD1 (5 bases). The CDR3 totals 15 residues. Germline V gives CDR1 SGHDT, CDR2 YYEEEE. Trimming removed 3 bases from V and 1 base from J, with 13 bases in between. CDR3 loop: CASSSFGGNNYGYTF. Written as DNA, the CDR3 is TGTGCCAGCAGCTCCTTCGGGGGGAATAACTATGGCTACACCTTC.

The chain links TRBV11-2 to TRBJ1-1, with D uncertain. The germline gives CDR1 SGHAT, CDR2 FQNNGV. Trimming removed 0 bases from V and 0 bases from J, with 11 bases in between. The CDR3 contains 16 residues. DNA of the CDR3: TGTGCCAGCAGCTTAGATCCCCGAGGATTGAACACTGAAGCTTTCTTT. The encoded protein is CASSLDPRGLNTEAFF.

This clone was seen more than once but under ten times. The rearrangement joins TRBV19 to TRBJ1-6; 10 bases map to TRBD1. This CDR3 has 14 amino acids. The germline gives CDR1 LNHDA, CDR2 SQIVND (reference sequence). Trimming removed 4 bases from V and 8 bases from J; junction bases left unmatched: 2. The CDR3 DNA reads as TGTGCCAGTAGTAGAGGGACAGGGGATTCACCCCTCCACTTT. It specifies CASSRGTGDSPLHF.

V usage is TRBV18 and J usage is TRBJ2-1; D is perhaps TRBD1 (6 bases). The CDR3 has 15 residues. Trimming took 3 bases from V and 8 from J, leaving 17 bases between them. Germline loops: CDR1 KGHSH, CDR2 LQKENI. CDR3 DNA: TGTGCCAGCTCACCGCAAATACAGGGTGGGGATGAGCAGTTCTTC. It specifies CASSPQIQGGDEQFF.

Only one count was recorded for this clone. The chain is built from TRBV27 and TRBJ2-3, with D perhaps matching TRBD1 (5 bases). Between the trimmed V and J ends, which lost 6 bases and 7 bases, there was a span of 23 bases. Germline CDR1 MNHEY, CDR2 SMNVEV (reference sequence). The CDR3 spans 16 residues. Here the CDR3 reads CASRGLQEAALYTQYF. The CDR3 bases are TGTGCCAGCAGGGGGCTACAGGAAGCAGCACTATATACGCAGTATTTT.

The V and J genes are TRBV7-9 and TRBJ2-1, with 8 bases that match TRBD1. J gave up 6 bases and V 2 bases, and 3 bases lay outside the gene matches. Germline CDR1 reads SEHNR; CDR2 reads FQNEAQ (reference sequence). The CDR3 is 14 amino acids. The CDR3 loop is CASSLSTGGNEQFF. The DNA for the CDR3 is TGTGCCAGCAGCTTATCTACAGGGGGCAATGAGCAGTTCTTC. Drawing the rest from reference TRBV7-9 and TRBJ2-1, the complete variable domain is DTGVSQNPRHKITKRGQNVTFRCDPISEHNRLYWYRQTLGQGPEFLTYFQNEAQLEKSRLLSDRFSAERPKGSFSTLEIQRTEQGDSAMYLCASSLSTGGNEQFFGPGTRLTVL.

V and J are TRBV4-1 and TRBJ1-5, with 11 bases aligning to TRBD1. From germline, CDR1 is MGHRA and CDR2 YSYEKL. The CDR3 is 17 residues long. J was trimmed by 1 base and V by 3 bases; bases with no gene match: 5. CDR3 bases: TGCGCCAGCAGCCAGGGACAGGGGGGCTCCAGCAATCAGCCCCAGCATTTT. Translating gives CASSQGQGGSSNQPQHF.

V is TRBV5-4 and J is TRBJ1-2, with D unresolved. The length of the CDR3 is 14 residues. The V and J ends lost 5 bases and 3 bases respectively, with 14 bases between them. Germline V lookup: CDR1 SGHNT, CDR2 YYREEE (reference sequence). CDR3 protein: CASRKIGSDYGYTF. DNA of the CDR3: TGTGCCAGCAGAAAAATAGGCAGCGACTATGGCTACACCTTC.